Following are 32 T cell receptor beta chains from one sample sequenced in a study of long-term antiretroviral therapy in people with HIV. With survey level as its setting, the immunoSEQ assay was v3.0. Assay used: immunoSEQ multiplex PCR; TCRdb lists only in-frame clones, some missing. This table holds 45,000 to 50,000 clones, about 81% found once. The sample here was unsorted PBMCs, taken 0.8 years after starting antiretroviral therapy. The receptor set was obtained from a woman aged 18-35 years with HIV.

The chain uses TRBV6-6 and TRBJ1-2; 9 bases align to TRBD1. The V gene's germline CDR1 is MNHNY and CDR2 SVGAGI (reference sequence). The CDR3 runs to 14 residues. The V gene end was trimmed by 6 bases and the J gene end by 4 bases; junction bases not matched to a gene: 6. The CDR3 bases are TGTGCCAGCAGCCCAGGGACAGGGATCTATGGCTACACCTTC. It yields the protein CASSPGTGIYGYTF.

This clone was counted a single time. V gene TRBV7-3 combines with J gene TRBJ2-1; 8 bases line up with TRBD2. Trimming removed 5 bases from V and 9 bases from J; junction bases left unmatched: 12. CDR3 length: 15 residues. CDR1 SGHTA and CDR2 FQGTGA come from the germline V gene. In DNA form, the CDR3 reads TGTGCCAGCAGCCCCCGGGGGGGGGCGCAGGGTGAGCAGTTCTTC. This sequence encodes CASSPRGGAQGEQFF.

The chain carries TRBV27 and TRBJ2-7; 8 bases agree with TRBD1. Germline V gene lookup returns CDR1 MNHEY and CDR2 SMNVEV (reference sequence). Trimming at V came to 5 bases and at J to 2 bases, leaving 8 bases not matched to a gene. The CDR3 contains 15 residues. The CDR3 bases are TGTGCCAGCAGTCTCAGGGGGACAGGTACCTACGAGCAGTACTTC. Translated: CASSLRGTGTYEQYF.

The V gene is TRBV5-6, the J gene TRBJ2-7; 8 bases agree with TRBD1. The V and J ends lost 0 bases and 0 bases, in that order; junction bases with no gene match: 2. The CDR3 is 15 residues long. Germline values: CDR1 SGHDT, CDR2 YYEEEE. This CDR3 is CASSLGQGSSYEQYF. In DNA form, the CDR3 reads TGTGCCAGCAGCTTGGGACAGGGGAGCTCCTACGAGCAGTACTTC.

The rearrangement joins TRBV4-1 to TRBJ1-3; the D gene is possibly TRBD1 (6 bases). Trimming stripped 3 bases from V and 0 bases from J, with 15 bases between. Germline CDR1 and CDR2: MGHRA and YSYEKL. This CDR3 comprises 17 residues. CDR3 region: CASSQEPTGRSGNTIYF. CDR3 DNA: TGCGCCAGCAGCCAGGAACCTACAGGGCGCTCTGGAAACACCATATATTTT.

The chain employs TRBV4-3 and TRBJ2-7; no clear D gene. This CDR3 is built from 14 residues. V was trimmed by 0 bases and J by 5 bases, leaving 11 bases between them. Per the germline V gene, CDR1 is LGHNA and CDR2 is YSLEER. The CDR3, as DNA: TGCGCCAGCAGCCAAGATGGTCCGACCGACGAGCAGTACTTC. Translating it yields CASSQDGPTDEQYF.

The J gene is TRBJ2-3, the V gene TRBV28, with D hard to call. The germline CDR1 and CDR2 sequences are MDHEN and SYDVKM. With 7 bases removed from V and 0 bases from J, the gap between germline ends came to 5 bases. The CDR3 spans 12 residues. The CDR3 DNA follows: TGTGCCAGCATGTCTAGCACAGATACGCAGTATTTT. Its protein product is CASMSSTDTQYF.

This clone was found once. The chain uses TRBV9 and TRBJ2-1, with 9 bases matching TRBD2. Losses at the gene ends were 0 bases for V and 4 bases for J; bases not matched to a gene: 8. CDR3 size: 17 residues. CDR1 is SGDLS and CDR2 is YYNGEE in the germline V gene. The DNA for the CDR3 is TGTGCCAGCAGCGTAGCGGGCGAACTAGCGGGTTACAATGAGCAGTTCTTC. It encodes CASSVAGELAGYNEQFF.

The rearrangement joins TRBV7-2 to TRBJ1-3; D ambiguous. Germline V gene lookup returns CDR1 SGHTA and CDR2 FQGNSA. V was trimmed by 1 base and J by 4 bases, leaving 17 bases between them. The CDR3 loop spans 17 amino acids. Written as DNA, the CDR3 is TGTGCCAGCAGCTTAGAGCTGTGGGCGCGGTGGGGAAACACCATATATTTT. It is translated as CASSLELWARWGNTIYF.

V usage is TRBV12-5 and J usage is TRBJ1-5; D ambiguous. This CDR3 region has 15 residues. The ends were cut back, 0 bases at V and 7 bases at J, with 13 bases in the middle. Looked up from germline, CDR1 is LGHNT and CDR2 is FRNRAP. CDR3 nucleotide sequence: TGTGCTAGTGGTTTGGTACTCCCCATAGGGCAGCCCCAGCATTTT. It specifies CASGLVLPIGQPQHF.

This clone was counted once. The V and J genes are TRBV4-2 and TRBJ2-1, with D unclear. Germline V CDR1 and CDR2: LGHNA, YNFKEQ. V lost 4 bases and J lost 8, with 3 bases in between. This CDR3 comprises 10 residues. CDR3 residues: CASSRDEQFF. The DNA for the CDR3 is TGTGCCAGCAGCCGGGATGAGCAGTTCTTC.

The chain recombines TRBV28 with TRBJ2-3; 12 bases are a match to TRBD2. Germline CDR1 is MDHEN and CDR2 is SYDVKM. The length of the CDR3 is 14 residues. V lost 8 bases to trimming and J lost 7 bases; unmatched junction nucleotides: 7. The CDR3 is CASALAGGRNTQYF. In DNA form, the CDR3 reads TGTGCCAGCGCCCTAGCGGGAGGGAGGAATACGCAGTATTTT.

This clone was observed a single time. The CDR3 nucleotides are TGTGCCAGCAGCTCTCCGACGAGCTCCTACAATGAGCAGTTCTTC. As protein: CASSSPTSSYNEQFF. The chain uses TRBV9 and TRBJ2-1; D is unresolved. There are 15 residues in the CDR3. The V and J ends lost 4 bases and 0 bases respectively, with 11 bases between them. Germline lookup yields CDR1 SGDLS and CDR2 YYNGEE. The complete variable domain, with remaining parts taken from reference TRBV9 and TRBJ2-1, reads DSGVTQTPKHLITATGQRVTLRCSPRSGDLSVYWYQQSLDQGLQFLIQYYNGEERAKGNILERFSAQQFPDLHSELNLSSLELGDSALYFCASSSPTSSYNEQFFGPGTRLTVL.

This clone was recorded only once. The gene calls are TRBV5-8 and TRBJ1-3; tentative D call: TRBD1 (5 bases). The CDR3 runs 16 residues. The V end lost 4 bases, the J end lost 4 bases, and 18 bases lay between the germline ends. Germline CDR1 reads SGHTS; CDR2 reads YDEGEE. The CDR3 DNA reads as TGTGCCAGCAGCCCGAACCGCTCAGGGAAAGGAAACACCATATATTTT. Protein product: CASSPNRSGKGNTIYF.

V gene TRBV9 combines with J gene TRBJ2-7; 7 bases are shared with TRBD2. The germline CDR1 and CDR2 sequences are SGDLS and YYNGEE. V dropped 4 bases and J dropped 0; count of bases not matched to a gene: 13. The CDR3 has 17 amino acids. CDR3 sequence (DNA): TGTGCCAGCAGCCCCCCAAGATCTAGCGGCCGCTCCTACGAGCAGTACTTC. Translating it yields CASSPPRSSGRSYEQYF. Full variable domain (remainder filled in from reference TRBV9 and TRBJ2-7): DSGVTQTPKHLITATGQRVTLRCSPRSGDLSVYWYQQSLDQGLQFLIQYYNGEERAKGNILERFSAQQFPDLHSELNLSSLELGDSALYFCASSPPRSSGRSYEQYFGPGTRLTVT.

The chain is built from TRBV19 and TRBJ2-6; 9 nucleotides match TRBD1. With 8 bases clipped from V and 0 bases from J, the junction kept 11 bases outside the gene matches. The CDR3 is made up of 18 amino acids. Looked up from germline, CDR1 is LNHDA and CDR2 is SQIVND (reference sequence). The CDR3 spells CASGPWDRASSGANVLTF. The DNA for the CDR3 is TGTGCCAGTGGACCCTGGGACAGGGCCAGCTCTGGGGCCAACGTCCTGACTTTC.

The gene calls are TRBV27 and TRBJ2-3, with 10 bases aligning to TRBD2. Germline V CDR1 and CDR2: MNHEY, SMNVEV (reference sequence). V shed 5 bases and J 1 base; nucleotides not matched to a gene: 6. The CDR3 runs 16 residues. The CDR3 protein is CASSIPSGSGTDTQYF. In DNA, the CDR3 is TGTGCCAGCAGTATCCCTAGCGGGAGCGGCACAGATACGCAGTATTTT.

This clone was seen a few times. J is TRBJ2-7 and V is TRBV2; no clear D gene. V lost 6 bases and J 7 bases, leaving 7 bases between the germline ends. Germline V gene data show CDR1 as SNHLY and CDR2 as FYNNEI. CDR3 length: 10 amino acids. CDR3 amino acids: CASRFREQYF. The CDR3 DNA follows: TGTGCCAGCAGGTTTAGGGAGCAGTACTTC.

V and J are TRBV9 and TRBJ2-7; D possibly corresponds to TRBD2 (6 bases). There are 15 residues in the CDR3. Germline CDR1 SGDLS, CDR2 YYNGEE. V was shortened by 0 bases and J by 6 bases, with 16 bases between the two germline ends. This CDR3 is CASSVGLDKGGEQYF. The CDR3 DNA is TGTGCCAGCAGCGTAGGTTTAGACAAGGGAGGCGAGCAGTACTTC.

The chain combines TRBV5-1 with TRBJ2-1, with 8 bases matching TRBD1. Per germline, CDR1 SGHRS and CDR2 YFSETQ. After removal of 1 base from V and 2 bases from J, the junction contained 2 bases not matched to a gene. The CDR3 extends over 15 amino acids. CDR3 region: CASSLTGGTYNEQFF. CDR3 bases: TGCGCCAGCAGCTTGACAGGGGGGACCTACAATGAGCAGTTCTTC. Using reference TRBV5-1 and TRBJ2-1 for the parts outside the CDR3, the full variable domain is KAGVTQTPRYLIKTRGQQVTLSCSPISGHRSVSWYQQTPGQGLQFLFEYFSETQRNKGNFPGRFSGRQFSNSRSEMNVSTLELGDSALYLCASSLTGGTYNEQFFGPGTRLTVL.

The V call is TRBV7-8, the J call TRBJ2-2; D is perhaps TRBD2 (6 bases). Germline values: CDR1 SGHVS, CDR2 FQNEAQ. The CDR3 covers 17 residues. V was clipped by 1 base and J by 6 bases, with 18 bases between them. The CDR3: CASSLEYGLARSGELFF. Here the CDR3 DNA reads TGTGCCAGCAGCTTAGAGTATGGGCTAGCGAGGTCCGGGGAGCTGTTTTTT.

V usage is TRBV23-1 and J usage is TRBJ2-7; the match to TRBD2 covers 9 bases. TRBV23-1 is an ORF; its function is uncertain. The CDR3 contains 15 residues. In DNA, the CDR3 is TGCGCGACCAGATCTAGCGGGAAAGAGGCCTGCGAGCAGTACTTC. It encodes CATRSSGKEACEQYF.

This chain connects TRBV9 to TRBJ2-1; D is undetermined. Germline loops: CDR1 SGDLS, CDR2 YYNGEE. This CDR3 is built from 14 residues. Trimming removed 4 bases at V and 13 bases at J, with 21 bases between. The CDR3 reads CASSLIHYKPHQFF. CDR3 DNA sequence: TGTGCCAGCAGCTTAATACACTATAAACCCCATCAGTTCTTC.

V is TRBV19 and J is TRBJ1-2; D unclear. There are 14 residues in the CDR3. Looked up from germline, CDR1 is LNHDA and CDR2 is SQIVND (reference sequence). V was shortened by 9 bases and J by 1 base, with 15 bases between the two germline ends. CDR3: CASSEGGLNYGYTF. The CDR3, as DNA: TGTGCCAGCAGCGAAGGCGGGCTTAACTATGGCTACACCTTC.

The DNA for the CDR3 is TGCAGTGCCGGCGGCAGGGAGACCCAGTACTTC. This translates into CSAGGRETQYF. The chain carries TRBV20-1 and TRBJ2-5; D is uncertain. The V end was cut by 6 bases, the J end by 5 bases, with 10 bases between. The CDR3 has 11 residues. Germline lookup yields CDR1 DFQATT and CDR2 SNEGSKA (reference sequence).

The gene calls are TRBV5-1 and TRBJ1-4; TRBD1 is a possible D gene (5 bases). Germline values: CDR1 SGHRS, CDR2 YFSETQ. V dropped 5 bases and J dropped 0 bases, with 14 bases sitting between them. This CDR3 spans 16 amino acids. CDR3 sequence: CASRTDILSTNEKLFF. The CDR3 region has the DNA TGCGCCAGCAGGACGGACATTTTATCAACTAATGAAAAACTGTTTTTT.

The chain couples TRBV5-1 to TRBJ1-1; D is uncertain. The CDR3 runs to 14 residues. Deletions cut 5 bases from V and 1 base from J, with 12 bases between. Per the germline V gene, CDR1 is SGHRS and CDR2 is YFSETQ. The CDR3 DNA follows: TGCGCCAGCAGACCGAGGCCAGGGAACACTGAAGCTTTCTTT. This translates into CASRPRPGNTEAFF. Based on the CDR3 plus reference TRBV5-1 and TRBJ1-1, the full variable domain is KAGVTQTPRYLIKTRGQQVTLSCSPISGHRSVSWYQQTPGQGLQFLFEYFSETQRNKGNFPGRFSGRQFSNSRSEMNVSTLELGDSALYLCASRPRPGNTEAFFGQGTRLTVV.

The V gene is TRBV5-3, the J gene TRBJ1-2, with D possibly TRBD1 on 5 matching bases. TRBV5-3 is an open reading frame, and its role is uncertain. The CDR3 is 13 amino acids. V lost 1 base and J lost 8, with 12 bases in between. The CDR3 region has the DNA TGTGCCAGAAGCTTGTCGAGGGGAGAGGGCTACACCTTC. As protein: CARSLSRGEGYTF.

The V and J genes are TRBV28 and TRBJ2-7; 9 bases are a match to TRBD1. Germline CDR1 MDHEN, CDR2 SYDVKM. CDR3 size: 15 residues. After removal of 2 bases from V and 3 bases from J, the junction contained 5 bases not matched to a gene. The CDR3 loop is CASSLGGTGNYEQYF. The CDR3 DNA reads TGTGCCAGCAGTTTAGGGGGGACAGGGAACTACGAGCAGTACTTC.

This chain links TRBV28 with TRBJ2-7; D is possibly TRBD1 (6 bases). The germline V gene encodes CDR1 MDHEN and CDR2 SYDVKM. V lost 3 bases, J lost 2 bases, and 11 bases lay in between. CDR3 length equals 14 residues. The DNA of the CDR3 is TGTGCCAGCAGTTTCCAGGGGAGACCCTACGAGCAGTACTTC. This sequence encodes CASSFQGRPYEQYF.

The chain joins TRBV9 to TRBJ2-7; the D call may be TRBD1 or TRBD2 (5 bases each). V lost 1 base and J lost 6, with 11 bases in between. Germline V gene sequence: CDR1 SGDLS, CDR2 YYNGEE. The CDR3 runs 13 residues. The CDR3 protein is CASSVTGAGEQYF. CDR3 DNA sequence: TGTGCCAGCAGCGTAACCGGGGCGGGCGAGCAGTACTTC.

The gene calls are TRBV19 and TRBJ1-3; 7 bases fit TRBD1. From germline, CDR1 is LNHDA and CDR2 SQIVND (reference sequence). The CDR3 covers 16 residues. V trimming: 4 bases; J trimming: 0 bases; junction bases outside the gene matches: 6. This chain's CDR3 is CASSTQGVFSGNTIYF. CDR3 nucleotides: TGTGCCAGTAGTACCCAGGGGGTCTTCTCTGGAAACACCATATATTTT.